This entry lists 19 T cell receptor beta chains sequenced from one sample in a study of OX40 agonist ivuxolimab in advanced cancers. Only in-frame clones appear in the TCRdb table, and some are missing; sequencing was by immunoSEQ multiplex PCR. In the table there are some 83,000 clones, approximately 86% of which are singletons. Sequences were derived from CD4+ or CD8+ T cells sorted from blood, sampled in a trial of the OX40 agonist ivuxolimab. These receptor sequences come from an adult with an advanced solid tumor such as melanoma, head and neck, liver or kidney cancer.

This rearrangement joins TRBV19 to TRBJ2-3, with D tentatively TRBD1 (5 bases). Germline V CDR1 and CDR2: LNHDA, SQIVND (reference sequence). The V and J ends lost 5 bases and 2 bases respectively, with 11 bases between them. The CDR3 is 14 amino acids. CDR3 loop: CASSSRQLTDTQYF. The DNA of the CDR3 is TGTGCCAGTAGTTCCCGACAGCTCACAGATACGCAGTATTTT. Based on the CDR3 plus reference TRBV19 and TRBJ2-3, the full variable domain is DGGITQSPKYLFRKEGQNVTLSCEQNLNHDAMYWYRQDPGQGLRLIYYSQIVNDFQKGDIAEGYSVSREKKESFPLTVTSAQKNPTAFYLCASSSRQLTDTQYFGPGTRLTVL.

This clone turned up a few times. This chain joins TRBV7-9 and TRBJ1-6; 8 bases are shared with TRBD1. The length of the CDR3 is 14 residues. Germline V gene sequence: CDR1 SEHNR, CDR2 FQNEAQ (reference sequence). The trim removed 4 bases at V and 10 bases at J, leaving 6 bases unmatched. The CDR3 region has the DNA TGTGCCAGCAGCTCAACTACAGGGGGATCACCCCTCCACTTT. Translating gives CASSSTTGGSPLHF.

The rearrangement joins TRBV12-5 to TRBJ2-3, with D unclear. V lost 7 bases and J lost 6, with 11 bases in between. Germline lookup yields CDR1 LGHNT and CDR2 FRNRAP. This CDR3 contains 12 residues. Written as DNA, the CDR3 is TGTGCTAGTGCCCTGGGTGGGGATACGCAGTATTTT. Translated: CASALGGDTQYF. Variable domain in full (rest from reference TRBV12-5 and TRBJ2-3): DARVTQTPRHKVTEMGQEVTMRCQPILGHNTVFWYRQTMMQGLELLAYFRNRAPLDDSGMPKDRFSAEMPDATLATLKIQPSEPRDSAVYFCASALGGDTQYFGPGTRLTVL.

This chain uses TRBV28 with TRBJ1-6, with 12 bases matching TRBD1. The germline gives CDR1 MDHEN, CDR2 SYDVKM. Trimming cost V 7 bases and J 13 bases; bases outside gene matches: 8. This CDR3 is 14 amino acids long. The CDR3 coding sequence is TGTGCCAGCATCTTGGGACAGGGGGCTTTTCCCCTCCACTTT. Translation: CASILGQGAFPLHF.

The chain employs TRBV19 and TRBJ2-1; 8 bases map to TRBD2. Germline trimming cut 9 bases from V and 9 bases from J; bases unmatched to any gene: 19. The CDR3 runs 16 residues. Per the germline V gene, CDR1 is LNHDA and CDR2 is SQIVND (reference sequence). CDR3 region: CASTPGLAGAGGEQFF. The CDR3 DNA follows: TGTGCCAGCACACCGGGGCTAGCGGGCGCCGGGGGTGAGCAGTTCTTC.

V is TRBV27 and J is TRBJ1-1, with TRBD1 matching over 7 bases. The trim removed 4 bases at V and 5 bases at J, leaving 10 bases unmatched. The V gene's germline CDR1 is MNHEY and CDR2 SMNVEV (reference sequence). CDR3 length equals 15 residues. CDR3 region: CASSSNRGRKTEAFF. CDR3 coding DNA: TGTGCCAGCAGTTCCAACAGGGGAAGGAAAACTGAAGCTTTCTTT.

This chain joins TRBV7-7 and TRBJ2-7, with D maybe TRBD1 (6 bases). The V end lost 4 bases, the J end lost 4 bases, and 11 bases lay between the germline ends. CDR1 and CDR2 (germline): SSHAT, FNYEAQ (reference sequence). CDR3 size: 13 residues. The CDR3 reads CASSSDSWYEQYF. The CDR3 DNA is TGTGCCAGCAGCTCGGACAGTTGGTACGAGCAGTACTTC.

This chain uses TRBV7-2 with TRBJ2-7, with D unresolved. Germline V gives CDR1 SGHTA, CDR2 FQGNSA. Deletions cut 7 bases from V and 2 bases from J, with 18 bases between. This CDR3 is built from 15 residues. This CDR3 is CASTPSPGTTYEQYF. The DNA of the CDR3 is TGTGCCAGCACCCCCTCCCCGGGCACAACCTACGAGCAGTACTTC.

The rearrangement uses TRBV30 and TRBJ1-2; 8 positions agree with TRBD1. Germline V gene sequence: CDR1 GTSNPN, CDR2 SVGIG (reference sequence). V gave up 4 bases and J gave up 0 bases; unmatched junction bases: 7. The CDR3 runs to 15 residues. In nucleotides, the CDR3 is TGTGCCTGGACTTCAGGGACAGGAGCTAACTATGGCTACACCTTC. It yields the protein CAWTSGTGANYGYTF.

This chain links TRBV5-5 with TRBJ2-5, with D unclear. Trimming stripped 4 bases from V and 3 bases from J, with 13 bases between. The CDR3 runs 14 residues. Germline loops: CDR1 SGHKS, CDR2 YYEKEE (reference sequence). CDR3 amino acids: CASSLLTLKETQYF. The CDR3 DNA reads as TGTGCCAGCAGCCTGCTGACACTTAAAGAGACCCAGTACTTC.

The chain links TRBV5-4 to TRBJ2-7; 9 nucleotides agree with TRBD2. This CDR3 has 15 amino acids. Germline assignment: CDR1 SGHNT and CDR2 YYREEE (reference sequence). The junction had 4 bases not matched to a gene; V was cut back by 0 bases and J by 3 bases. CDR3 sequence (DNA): TGTGCCAGCAGCTTGGGACTAGCGGAAAACTACGAGCAGTACTTC. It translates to CASSLGLAENYEQYF.

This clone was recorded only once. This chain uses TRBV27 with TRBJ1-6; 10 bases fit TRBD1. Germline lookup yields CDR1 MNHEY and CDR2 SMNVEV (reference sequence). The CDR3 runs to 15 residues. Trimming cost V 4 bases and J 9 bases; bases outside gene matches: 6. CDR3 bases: TGTGCCAGCAGTTCGTTCCGGGACAGGGGTTCACCCCTCCACTTT. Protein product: CASSSFRDRGSPLHF.

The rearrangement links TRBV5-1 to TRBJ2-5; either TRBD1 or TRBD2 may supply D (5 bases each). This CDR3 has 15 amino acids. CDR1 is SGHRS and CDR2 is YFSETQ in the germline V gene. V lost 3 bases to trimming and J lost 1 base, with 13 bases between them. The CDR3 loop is CASSYPEGTQETQYF. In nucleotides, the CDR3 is TGCGCCAGCAGCTACCCAGAGGGGACCCAAGAGACCCAGTACTTC.

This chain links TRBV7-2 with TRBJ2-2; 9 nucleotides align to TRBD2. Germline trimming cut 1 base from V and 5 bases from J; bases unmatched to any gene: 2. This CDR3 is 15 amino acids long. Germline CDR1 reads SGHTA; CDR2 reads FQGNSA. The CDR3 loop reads CASSLVAGVTGELFF. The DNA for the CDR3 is TGTGCCAGCAGCTTAGTAGCGGGAGTTACCGGGGAGCTGTTTTTT. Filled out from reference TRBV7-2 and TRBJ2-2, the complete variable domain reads GAGVSQSPSNKVTEKGKDVELRCDPISGHTALYWYRQSLGQGLEFLIYFQGNSAPDKSGLPSDRFSAERTGGSVSTLTIQRTQQEDSAVYLCASSLVAGVTGELFFGEGSRLTVL.

CDR3 loop: CASSPVAGGAETQYF. CDR3 coding DNA: TGTGCCAGCAGCCCAGTAGCGGGGGGCGCCGAGACCCAGTACTTC. The V call is TRBV5-5, the J call TRBJ2-5; TRBD2 agrees at 10 bases. Looked up from germline, CDR1 is SGHKS and CDR2 is YYEKEE (reference sequence). Losses at the gene ends were 4 bases for V and 5 bases for J; bases not matched to a gene: 8. The CDR3 covers 15 residues.

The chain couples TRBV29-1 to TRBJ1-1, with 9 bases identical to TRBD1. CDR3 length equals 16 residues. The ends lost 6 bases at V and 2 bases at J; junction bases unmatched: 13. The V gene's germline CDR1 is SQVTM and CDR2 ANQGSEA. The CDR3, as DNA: TGCAGCGTGAGGGCACGGGACAGGGCCTTAAACACTGAAGCTTTCTTT. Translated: CSVRARDRALNTEAFF.

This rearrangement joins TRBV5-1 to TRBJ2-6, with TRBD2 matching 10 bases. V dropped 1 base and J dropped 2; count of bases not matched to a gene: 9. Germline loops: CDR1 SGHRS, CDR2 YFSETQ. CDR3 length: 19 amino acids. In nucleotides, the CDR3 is TGCGCCAGCAGCTTGCAGAGCGGGAGGGCCTCCCCTGGGGCCAACGTCCTGACTTTC. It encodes CASSLQSGRASPGANVLTF.

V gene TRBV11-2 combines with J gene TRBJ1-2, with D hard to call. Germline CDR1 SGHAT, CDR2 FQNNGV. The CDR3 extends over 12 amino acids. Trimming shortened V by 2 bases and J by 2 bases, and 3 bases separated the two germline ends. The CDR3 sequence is CASSLTNYGYTF. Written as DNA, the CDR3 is TGTGCCAGCAGCTTAACGAACTATGGCTACACCTTC.

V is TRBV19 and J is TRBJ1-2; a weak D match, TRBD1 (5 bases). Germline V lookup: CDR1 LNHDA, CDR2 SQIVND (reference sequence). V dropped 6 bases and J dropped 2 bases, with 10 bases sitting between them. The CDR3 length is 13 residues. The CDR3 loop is CASRARDNYGYTF. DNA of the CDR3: TGTGCCAGTAGGGCCCGGGACAACTATGGCTACACCTTC.